This section outlines one TCR beta chain sequence together with its context. Its antigen remains unknown. The sample comes from a study of PD-1 blockade in mismatch repair-deficient tumors. Study in general: Patients had over 10 mismatch repair-deficient cancer types, all previously treated and progressing.

Produced via immunoSEQ multiplex PCR; TCRdb's table is partial and in-frame only. The sample shows roughly 50,000 clones, around 80% of them seen only once. Study-wide results and caveats: Rapid post-treatment expansion, then contraction, generally preceding radiologic response, marked tumor-resident clones.

Every patient had mismatch repair deficiency by PCR or immunohistochemistry. Three pembrolizumab responders had their TCRs sequenced. Per germline, CDR1 SEHNR and CDR2 FQNEAQ (reference sequence). Trimming stripped 4 bases from V and 5 bases from J, with 6 bases between. This CDR3 region has 11 residues. This receptor was obtained from an adult with mismatch repair-deficient cancer. The material was peripheral blood, obtained 4 weeks after starting pembrolizumab. The chain uses TRBV7-9 and TRBJ2-7; D perhaps matches TRBD2 (6 bases). The CDR3 sequence: CASSWGDEQYF. The CDR3 DNA follows: TGTGCCAGCAGCTGGGGGGACGAGCAGTACTTC.